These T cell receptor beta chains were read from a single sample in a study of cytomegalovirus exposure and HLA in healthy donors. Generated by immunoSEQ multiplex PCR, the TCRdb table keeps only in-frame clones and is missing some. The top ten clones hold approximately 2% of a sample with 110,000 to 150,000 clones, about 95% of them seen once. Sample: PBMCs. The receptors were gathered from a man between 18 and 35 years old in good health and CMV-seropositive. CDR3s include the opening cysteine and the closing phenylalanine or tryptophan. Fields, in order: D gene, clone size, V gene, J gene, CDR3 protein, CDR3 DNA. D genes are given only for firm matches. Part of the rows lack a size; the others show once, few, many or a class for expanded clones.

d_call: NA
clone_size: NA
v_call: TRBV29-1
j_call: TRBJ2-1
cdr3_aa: CSVVGGSSYNEQFF
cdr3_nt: TGCAGCGTTGTTGGAGGGAGCTCCTACAATGAGCAGTTCTTC

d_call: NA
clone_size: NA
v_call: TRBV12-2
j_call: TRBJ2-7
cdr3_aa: CASRGSAVVRTGCADEQYF
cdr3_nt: TGTGCAAGTCGAGGAAGCGCAGTTGTAAGGACAGGGTGTGCTGACGAGCAGTACTTC

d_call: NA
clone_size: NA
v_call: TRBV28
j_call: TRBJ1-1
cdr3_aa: CASSPLRKRAFF
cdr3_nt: TGTGCCAGCAGTCCGTTACGGAAGAGGGCTTTCTTT

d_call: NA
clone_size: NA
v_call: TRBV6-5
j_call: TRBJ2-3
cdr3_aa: CASSPGLTTDTQYF
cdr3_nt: TGTGCCAGCAGTCCGGGACTCACCACAGATACGCAGTATTTT

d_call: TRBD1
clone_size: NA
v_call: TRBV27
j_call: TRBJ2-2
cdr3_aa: CASSPGQGYTGELFF
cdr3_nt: TGTGCCAGCAGTCCGGGACAGGGATACACCGGGGAGCTGTTTTTT

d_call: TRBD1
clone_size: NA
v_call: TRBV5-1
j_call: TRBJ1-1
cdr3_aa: CASSQITGAGTEAFF
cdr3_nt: TGCGCCAGCAGTCAAATAACAGGGGCAGGCACTGAAGCTTTCTTT

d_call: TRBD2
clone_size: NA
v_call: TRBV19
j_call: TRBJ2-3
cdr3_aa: CASSPTSGSTDTQYF
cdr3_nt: TGTGCCAGTTCCCCTACTAGCGGGAGCACAGATACGCAGTATTTT

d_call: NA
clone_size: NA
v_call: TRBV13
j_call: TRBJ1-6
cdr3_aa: CASSPSSRGDSPLHF
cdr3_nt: TGTGCCAGCAGCCCCTCGTCCAGGGGAGATTCACCCCTCCACTTT

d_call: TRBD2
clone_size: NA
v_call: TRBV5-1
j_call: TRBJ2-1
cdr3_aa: CASSTRTSGVNNEQFF
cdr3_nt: TGCGCCAGCAGCACCCGGACTAGCGGGGTCAACAATGAGCAGTTCTTC

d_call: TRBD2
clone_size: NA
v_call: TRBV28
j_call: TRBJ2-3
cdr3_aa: CASSSPGLADTQYF
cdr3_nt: TGTGCCAGCAGTTCACCGGGACTAGCTGATACGCAGTATTTT

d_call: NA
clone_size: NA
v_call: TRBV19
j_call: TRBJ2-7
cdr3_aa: CASSPRTGTTYEQYF
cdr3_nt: TGTGCCAGTAGTCCCCGGACAGGGACTACCTACGAGCAGTACTTC

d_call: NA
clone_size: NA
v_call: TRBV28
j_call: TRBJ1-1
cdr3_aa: CASSLGRGAFF
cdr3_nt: TGTGCCAGCAGTTTGGGTCGGGGAGCTTTCTTT

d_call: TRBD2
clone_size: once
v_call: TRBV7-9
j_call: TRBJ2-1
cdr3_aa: CASSPLREIGYNEQFF
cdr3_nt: TGTGCCAGCAGCCCCCTGCGGGAGATTGGCTACAATGAGCAGTTCTTC

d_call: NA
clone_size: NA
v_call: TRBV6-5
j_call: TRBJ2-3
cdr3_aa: CASSRDLPSTDTQYF
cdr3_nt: TGTGCCAGCAGTCGGGACTTACCTAGCACAGATACGCAGTATTTT

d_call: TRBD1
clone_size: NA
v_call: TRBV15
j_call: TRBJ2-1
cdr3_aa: CATSRDYRGMDEQFF
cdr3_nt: TGTGCCACCAGCAGGGATTACAGGGGTATGGATGAGCAGTTCTTC

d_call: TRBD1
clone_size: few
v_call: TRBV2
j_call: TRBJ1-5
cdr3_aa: CASSEGGQGYSNQPQHF
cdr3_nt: TGTGCCAGCAGTGAAGGGGGACAGGGATATAGCAATCAGCCCCAGCATTTT

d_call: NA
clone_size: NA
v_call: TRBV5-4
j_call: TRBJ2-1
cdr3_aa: CASSPGTPGGQFF
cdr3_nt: TGTGCCAGCAGCCCGGGGACACCGGGCGGTCAGTTCTTC

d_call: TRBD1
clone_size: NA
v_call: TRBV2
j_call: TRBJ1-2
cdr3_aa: CARGGQGLLNYGYTF
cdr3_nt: TGTGCCAGGGGAGGACAGGGGCTTTTAAACTATGGCTACACCTTC

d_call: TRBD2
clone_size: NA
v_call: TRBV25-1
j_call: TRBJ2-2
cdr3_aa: CASSDTSGSTGELFF
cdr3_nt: TGTGCCAGCAGTGACACTAGCGGGAGTACCGGGGAGCTGTTTTTT

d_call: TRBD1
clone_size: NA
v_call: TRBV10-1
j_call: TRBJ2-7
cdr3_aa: CASRKTGISYEQYF
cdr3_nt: TGCGCCAGCAGGAAGACAGGGATCTCCTACGAGCAGTACTTC

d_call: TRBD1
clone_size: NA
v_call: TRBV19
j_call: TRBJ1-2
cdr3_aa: CASSNLQGVGYTF
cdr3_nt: TGTGCCAGTAGTAATTTGCAGGGGGTTGGCTACACCTTC